This T cell receptor (beta chain) appears in the sequencing data of a study of blood T cell repertoires in COVID-19 (dated by TCRdb to the early 2020s). For the wider study: The collaborator samples originated in the United States, Italy and Spain and spanned the acute and convalescent phases of COVID-19. Samples were obtained from the ongoing ImmuneRACE study (first 160 participants) and from about 1,300 subjects provided by 6 global collaborators. The prospective study material was composed of cDNA or gDNA derived from T cells, B-cell-depleted T cells, or PBMCs. A de-identified subject ID, COVID-19 status, age in years and sex were almost always included in the sample metadata. The dataset comprised deeply sampled blood TCRbeta repertoires from subjects exposed to, actively infected with, or recovered from COVID-19. A freely available public database, intended as a resource for researchers studying the immune response to SARS-CoV-2, is where the repertoires were released. Where available, HLA class I and class II types were obtained from metadata supplied by the sample provider rather than from assay-based typing.

TCRbeta CDR3 regions were amplified from genomic DNA by means of the immunoSEQ Assay, a bias-controlled multiplex PCR. For the original study's pipeline: Within the assay, amplification of reference gene primers was used to estimate how many nucleated cells each sample contained. Sequence reads were collapsed and filtered to measure the absolute abundance of every unique TCRbeta CDR3 rearrangement. For each sample, productive Simpson clonality was calculated by taking the square root of Simpson's diversity index across productive rearrangements. In TCRdb, the immuneACCESS table is reduced to in-frame sequences with V and J assigned. These tables do not hold every clone; where another copy was compared, an unresolved V gene accounts for under half, and the others remain unexplained. Clonal size and the V and J genes are those of that table, whereas D and trimming came from the DNA. In all, the sample holds 100,000 or so clones, and roughly nine tenths of those were seen once. The ten largest clonotypes hold roughly 17% of the sample.

Findings and caveats that apply to the study as a whole: Clinical and demographic metadata were provided uncurated, with the amount varying by source and participant.

Including the terminal cysteine and phenylalanine, the CDR3 comprises 14 residues. Only the CDR3 portion is preserved as DNA: 42 bases, with reading frame beginning at the first base. A note on this clone: The clone's antigen remains unknown. No clone much larger than this one lies a single base away; base qualities are absent.

Whole blood was collected in K2EDTA tubes by collaborating institutions according to the institutions' own protocols. Collaborator samples were shipped for TCRbeta analysis as frozen whole blood, isolated PBMCs, or DNA extracted from either sample type. Rearrangement joined TRBV1 to TRBJ2-2; the table calls TRBD2, which could not be checked here. TRBV1 has pseudogene status. The receptor was isolated from a man aged 50-59 years with acute or convalescent COVID-19. The sequenced sample was peripheral blood. The nucleotide sequence reads as follows: TGCACCAGCAGCCAAGAGCGGAACACCGGGGAGCTGTTTTTT. It codes for CTSSQERNTGELFF.